The 31 T cell receptor beta chains below come from one sample, sequenced in a study of neurological immune-mediated disorders. TCRdb itself ran the 5' RACE reads through MiXCR, one entry per CDR3 protein. This sample has 130,000 or so distinct CDR3 sequences, with 3% to 3.5% found just once. The material sequenced was PBMCs. The receptors were sampled from a woman between 25 and 40 years old with multiple sclerosis.

This clonotype was detected many times. This rearrangement joins TRBV5-1 to TRBJ2-5; 7 positions agree with TRBD2. The V gene's germline CDR1 is SGHRS and CDR2 YFSETQ. This CDR3 region has 17 residues. V lost 4 bases, J lost 5 bases, and 17 bases stayed unmatched. The CDR3, as DNA: TGCGCCAGCAGCCCTGGAAATAGCGGGTTTATCAAGGAGACCCAGTACTTC. Amino acids: CASSPGNSGFIKETQYF. Supplemented by reference TRBV5-1 and TRBJ2-5, the full variable domain reads KAGVTQTPRYLIKTRGQQVTLSCSPISGHRSVSWYQQTPGQGLQFLFEYFSETQRNKGNFPGRFSGRQFSNSRSEMNVSTLELGDSALYLCASSPGNSGFIKETQYFGPGTRLLVL.

Ten or more counts support this clonotype. One junction end disagrees with the germline gene, perhaps due to a read error. This sequence joins TRBV5-1 and TRBJ2-7, with D perhaps matching TRBD2 (5 bases). This CDR3 is 13 amino acids long. From germline, CDR1 is SGHRS and CDR2 YFSETQ. The CDR3 DNA is TGTGCCAGCAGTTTAGGCCGGGACTACGAGCAGTACTTC. Translated, it gives CASSLGRDYEQYF.

This clonotype has a count of ten or more. V and J are TRBV6-5 and TRBJ1-2; D might be TRBD1 (6 bases). The ends were cut back, 4 bases at V and 7 bases at J, with 10 bases in the middle. The CDR3 loop spans 12 amino acids. The germline gives CDR1 MNHEY, CDR2 SVGAGI. The CDR3 is CASSSGQLGYTF. DNA for the CDR3: TGTGCCAGCAGTTCCGGACAGCTTGGCTACACCTTC.

This clonotype occurred many times. The CDR3 here is CASSPRFRGGDGYTF. The CDR3 DNA sequence: TGTGCCAGCAGCCCGCGATTCAGGGGCGGGGACGGCTACACCTTC. V is TRBV7-2 and J is TRBJ1-2; D possibly corresponds to TRBD1 (6 bases). Germline V CDR1 and CDR2: SGHTA, FQGNSA. The CDR3 is 15 residues long. Between the trimmed V and J ends, which lost 5 bases and 8 bases, there was a span of 21 bases.

This clonotype occurred many times. The V and J genes are TRBV29-1 and TRBJ2-3, with D unresolved. Trimming pared 6 bases from V and 7 bases from J, leaving 11 bases between. CDR3 length: 11 residues. Looked up from germline, CDR1 is SQVTM and CDR2 is ANQGSEA. In DNA, the CDR3 is TGCAGCGTAAGATCAAGCAATACGCAGTATTTT. Its protein is CSVRSSNTQYF.

This clonotype was recorded many times. The gene calls are TRBV7-8 and TRBJ1-5, with 7 bases matching TRBD1. V trimming: 6 bases; J trimming: 7 bases; junction bases outside the gene matches: 6. CDR3 length equals 13 residues. Looked up from germline, CDR1 is SGHVS and CDR2 is FQNEAQ. CDR3 residues: CASSQGGVQPQHF. The CDR3, as DNA: TGTGCCAGCAGTCAGGGGGGGGTACAGCCCCAGCATTTT.

This clonotype was counted at least ten times. V gene TRBV3-1 combines with J gene TRBJ1-3; maybe TRBD1 (6 bases). This CDR3 has 15 amino acids. With 7 bases removed from V and 1 base from J, the gap between germline ends came to 14 bases. CDR1 is LGHDT, CDR2 YNNKEL, per germline (reference sequence). The CDR3 DNA follows: TGTGCCAGCAATCCAGGGGTTTCGTCTGGAAACACCATATATTTT. Its translation is CASNPGVSSGNTIYF.

This clonotype was observed many times. CDR3 in amino acids: CASRLGTIPNTEAFF. In nucleotides, the CDR3 is TGCGCCAGCAGGCTGGGGACTATCCCGAACACTGAAGCTTTCTTT. The rearrangement uses TRBV5-1 and TRBJ1-1; tentative D call: TRBD1 (5 bases). The germline CDR1 and CDR2 sequences are SGHRS and YFSETQ. CDR3 length: 15 amino acids. Trimming took 5 bases from V and 1 from J, leaving 15 bases between them. Supplemented by reference TRBV5-1 and TRBJ1-1, the full variable domain reads KAGVTQTPRYLIKTRGQQVTLSCSPISGHRSVSWYQQTPGQGLQFLFEYFSETQRNKGNFPGRFSGRQFSNSRSEMNVSTLELGDSALYLCASRLGTIPNTEAFFGQGTRLTVV.

This clonotype was seen at least ten times. This sequence joins TRBV4-3 and TRBJ2-2; D is possibly TRBD1 (5 bases). Trimming stripped 8 bases from V and 5 bases from J, with 12 bases between. This CDR3 contains 13 residues. Germline CDR1 reads LGHNA; CDR2 reads YSLEER. The CDR3 here is CASSQAGTGELFF. CDR3 nucleotides: TGCGCCAGCTCACAGGCTGGTACCGGGGAGCTGTTTTTT.

There are many counts of this clonotype. V and J are TRBV5-6 and TRBJ2-1; D is perhaps TRBD2 (6 bases). CDR3 size: 17 residues. V gave up 4 bases and J gave up 1 base, with 18 bases separating them. CDR1 and CDR2 (germline): SGHDT, YYEEEE. CDR3 sequence: CASSRAGGIGSYNEQFF. CDR3 DNA sequence: TGTGCCAGCAGCCGGGCGGGCGGGATAGGGTCCTACAATGAGCAGTTCTTC.

This clonotype was counted at least ten times. The J gene is TRBJ2-3, the V gene TRBV12-3 or TRBV12-4, with TRBD2 matching 10 bases. V gave up 3 bases and J gave up 1 base; unmatched junction bases: 1. The CDR3 consists of 15 residues. CDR3 bases: TGTGCCAGCAGTTTCACTAGCGGGGGCACAGATACGCAGTATTTT. Translation gives CASSFTSGGTDTQYF.

This clonotype was recorded many times. This rearrangement joins TRBV5-1 to TRBJ2-7; 9 bases agree with TRBD2. Unmatched junction bases numbered 12, after V lost 4 bases and J lost 7 bases. CDR1 SGHRS and CDR2 YFSETQ come from the germline V gene. The CDR3 runs 15 residues. CDR3 region: CASSLIAGEGREQYF. CDR3 DNA: TGCGCCAGCAGCCTAATAGCGGGAGAAGGTCGGGAGCAGTACTTC. Drawing the rest from reference TRBV5-1 and TRBJ2-7, the complete variable domain is KAGVTQTPRYLIKTRGQQVTLSCSPISGHRSVSWYQQTPGQGLQFLFEYFSETQRNKGNFPGRFSGRQFSNSRSEMNVSTLELGDSALYLCASSLIAGEGREQYFGPGTRLTVT.

This clonotype was counted at least ten times. The chain has TRBV9 and TRBJ2-7; 8 nucleotides line up with TRBD1. The CDR3 is made up of 16 amino acids. V dropped 3 bases and J dropped 2; count of bases not matched to a gene: 10. Germline-derived CDR1 and CDR2 are SGDLS and YYNGEE. CDR3 protein: CASSDGRDRMPYEQYF. In DNA, the CDR3 is TGTGCCAGCAGCGATGGCCGGGACAGGATGCCCTACGAGCAGTACTTC.

The sample holds many counts of this clonotype. At one end, the junction sequence differs from germline, possibly due to a read error. The chain recombines TRBV13 with TRBJ2-5; a weak D match, TRBD1 (7 bases). The CDR3 is made up of 14 amino acids. CDR1 is PRHDT and CDR2 is FYEKMQ in the germline V gene (reference sequence). The CDR3 sequence is CASSVGGGIETQYF. CDR3 in DNA: TGTGCCAGCAGCGTAGGAGGGGGCATCGAGACCCAGTACTTC.

There are many counts of this clonotype. V is TRBV29-1 and J is TRBJ1-2, with D tentatively TRBD1 (5 bases). This CDR3 has 12 amino acids. Trimming shortened V by 5 bases and J by 4 bases, and 11 bases separated the two germline ends. Germline-derived CDR1 and CDR2 are SQVTM and ANQGSEA. The CDR3: CSVPQGSYGYTF. The CDR3 region has the DNA TGCAGCGTTCCTCAGGGATCCTATGGCTACACCTTC.

This clonotype was counted many times. CDR3 sequence: CSARDRTGQRATNEKLFF. The CDR3 DNA follows: TGCAGTGCTAGAGATCGGACGGGACAGCGAGCAACTAATGAAAAACTGTTTTTT. The chain links TRBV20-1 to TRBJ1-4; 7 nucleotides agree with TRBD1. The ends lost 0 bases at V and 0 bases at J; junction bases unmatched: 10. Germline CDR1 is DFQATT and CDR2 is SNEGSKA (reference sequence). The CDR3 spans 18 residues.

This clonotype has at least ten counts. J is TRBJ1-1 and V is TRBV7-2; D is unclear. There are 13 residues in the CDR3. Trimming left V 5 bases short and J 1 base short, with 8 bases between. Germline V gives CDR1 SGHTA, CDR2 FQGNSA. DNA of the CDR3: TGTGCCAGCAGCACTCAGCAGAACACTGAAGCTTTCTTT. Encoded protein: CASSTQQNTEAFF.

In this sample, this clonotype turned up many times. V and J are TRBV2 and TRBJ2-3; 8 bases fit TRBD2. The CDR3 loop spans 16 amino acids. Germline V gene lookup returns CDR1 SNHLY and CDR2 FYNNEI. Trimming at V came to 4 bases and at J to 4 bases, leaving 10 bases not matched to a gene. CDR3 sequence reads: CASSGDQAGVADTQYF. The CDR3 nucleotides read TGTGCCAGCAGTGGGGACCAAGCGGGAGTGGCAGATACGCAGTATTTT.

This clonotype was found many times. The gene calls are TRBV11-2 and TRBJ2-7; D remains ambiguous. Germline values: CDR1 SGHAT, CDR2 FQNNGV. The CDR3 extends over 13 amino acids. Deletions cut 8 bases from V and 1 base from J, with 12 bases between. CDR3 in amino acids: CASGVTQSYEQYF. The CDR3 bases are TGTGCCAGCGGAGTCACCCAGTCCTACGAGCAGTACTTC. The full variable domain, rest sourced from reference TRBV11-2 and TRBJ2-7, is EAGVAQSPRYKIIEKRQSVAFWCNPISGHATLYWYQQILGQGPKLLIQFQNNGVVDDSQLPKDRFSAERLKGVDSTLKIQPAKLEDSAVYLCASGVTQSYEQYFGPGTRLTVT.

This clonotype turned up a few times. This chain connects TRBV5-1 to TRBJ2-1, with D maybe TRBD1 (6 bases). Per the germline V gene, CDR1 is SGHRS and CDR2 is YFSETQ. The CDR3 is 13 residues long. Trimming stripped 4 bases from V and 4 bases from J, with 9 bases between. In DNA, the CDR3 is TGCGCCAGCAGCGTGGACAGTTACAATGAGCAGTTCTTC. Its translation: CASSVDSYNEQFF.

This clonotype occurred many times. The chain couples TRBV5-1 to TRBJ2-1; no reliable D call. The CDR3 is 14 residues long. Trimming stripped 6 bases from V and 5 bases from J, with 15 bases between. Germline values: CDR1 SGHRS, CDR2 YFSETQ. CDR3 nucleotide sequence: TGCGCCAGCATACTGGACCCAAACAACAATGAGCAGTTCTTC. Protein sequence: CASILDPNNNEQFF.

The chain joins TRBV20-1 to TRBJ1-1; 8 positions match TRBD1. The CDR3 has 12 residues. After removal of 7 bases from V and 3 bases from J, the junction contained 4 bases not matched to a gene. Germline loops: CDR1 DFQATT, CDR2 SNEGSKA (reference sequence). This CDR3 reads CSVAQGDTEAFF. CDR3 coding DNA: TGCAGTGTAGCACAGGGGGACACTGAAGCTTTCTTT.

This clonotype was recorded many times. The chain uses TRBV20-1 and TRBJ1-4; D remains unclear. The germline V gene has CDR1 DFQATT and CDR2 SNEGSKA (reference sequence). V gave up 3 bases and J gave up 0 bases, with 8 bases separating them. The CDR3 has 14 residues. The CDR3 loop is CSARAGATNEKLFF. CDR3 in DNA: TGCAGTGCTAGGGCCGGGGCAACTAATGAAAAACTGTTTTTT.

This clonotype was found many times. The chain couples TRBV7-2 to TRBJ2-2, with unresolved D. The CDR3 totals 14 residues. Trimming left V 5 bases short and J 6 bases short, with 13 bases between. CDR1 is SGHTA and CDR2 is FQGNSA in the germline V gene. The CDR3 spells CASSPGPFSGELFF. The CDR3 nucleotides read TGTGCCAGCAGCCCCGGGCCGTTTTCCGGGGAGCTGTTTTTT.

The chain uses TRBV6-2 or TRBV6-3 and TRBJ1-2; 10 bases align to TRBD1. Germline-derived CDR1 and CDR2 are MNHEY and SVGEGT. Losses at the gene ends were 6 bases for V and 6 bases for J; bases not matched to a gene: 7. This CDR3 has 14 amino acids. CDR3 DNA sequence: TGTGCCAGCAGGGCCGGGACAGGGGTCCATGGCTACACCTTC. This gives the protein CASRAGTGVHGYTF.

In this sample, this clonotype turned up many times. The rearrangement links TRBV27 to TRBJ2-3; no firm D call. Germline CDR1 and CDR2: MNHEY and SMNVEV (reference sequence). The CDR3 spans 12 residues. The V and J ends lost 2 bases and 5 bases respectively, with 5 bases between them. The DNA of the CDR3 is TGTGCCAGCAGTTTAAATGGAGATACGCAGTATTTT. Protein product: CASSLNGDTQYF.

This clonotype was seen at least ten times. The chain employs TRBV9 and TRBJ1-1; no clear D. Trimming removed 4 bases from V and 2 bases from J, with 12 bases in between. The V gene's germline CDR1 is SGDLS and CDR2 YYNGEE. This CDR3 comprises 14 residues. The CDR3 loop is CASSPRLTNTEAFF. As DNA, the CDR3 is TGTGCCAGCAGCCCCAGGTTAACCAACACTGAAGCTTTCTTT.

This clonotype was counted many times. V usage is TRBV7-2 and J usage is TRBJ2-3; D gene ambiguous. The CDR3 runs 17 residues. CDR1 and CDR2 (germline): SGHTA, FQGNSA. Trimming shortened V by 2 bases and J by 1 base, and 16 bases separated the two germline ends. The CDR3 loop reads CASSLMGGVFGTDTQYF. The CDR3 DNA is TGTGCCAGCAGCTTAATGGGTGGGGTTTTCGGCACAGATACGCAGTATTTT.

This clonotype was detected many times. V and J are TRBV7-9 and TRBJ2-3; 10 nucleotides match TRBD2. Germline CDR1 SEHNR, CDR2 FQNEAQ (reference sequence). The trim removed 2 bases at V and 3 bases at J, leaving 8 bases unmatched. CDR3 length: 17 amino acids. DNA of the CDR3: TGTGCCAGCAGCTTAAACCGGGTGGGACTAGCGACAGATACGCAGTATTTT. Protein product: CASSLNRVGLATDTQYF.

At least ten counts were recorded for this clonotype. The rearrangement joins TRBV5-1 to TRBJ1-2, with 7 positions matching TRBD1. The CDR3 contains 14 residues. Germline values: CDR1 SGHRS, CDR2 YFSETQ. The V and J ends lost 3 bases and 4 bases, in that order; junction bases with no gene match: 6. In DNA, the CDR3 is TGCGCCAGCAGCTCGACAGGGCTGGGCTATGGCTACACCTTC. As protein: CASSSTGLGYGYTF.

Ten or more counts support this clonotype. The J gene is TRBJ1-1, the V gene TRBV5-1; a weak D match, TRBD1 (5 bases). The V end was cut by 0 bases, the J end by 4 bases, with 7 bases between. CDR1 is SGHRS and CDR2 is YFSETQ in the germline V gene. The CDR3 has 13 residues. The CDR3 nucleotides are TGCGCCAGCAGCTTGGATGGGGGCACTGAAGCTTTCTTT. It specifies CASSLDGGTEAFF. The whole variable domain, remainder taken from reference TRBV5-1 and TRBJ1-1, is KAGVTQTPRYLIKTRGQQVTLSCSPISGHRSVSWYQQTPGQGLQFLFEYFSETQRNKGNFPGRFSGRQFSNSRSEMNVSTLELGDSALYLCASSLDGGTEAFFGQGTRLTVV.